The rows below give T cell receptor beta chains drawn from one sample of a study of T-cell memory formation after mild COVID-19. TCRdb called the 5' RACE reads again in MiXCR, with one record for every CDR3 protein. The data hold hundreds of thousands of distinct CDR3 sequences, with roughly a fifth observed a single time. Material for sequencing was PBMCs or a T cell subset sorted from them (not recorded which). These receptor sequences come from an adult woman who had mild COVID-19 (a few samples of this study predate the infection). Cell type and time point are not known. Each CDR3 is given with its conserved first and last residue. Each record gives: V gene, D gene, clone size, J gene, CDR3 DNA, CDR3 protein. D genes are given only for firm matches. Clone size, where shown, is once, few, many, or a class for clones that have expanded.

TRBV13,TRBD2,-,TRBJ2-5,TGTGCCAGCAGCACTGTTTGGGCGGGGGGCCTCCAAGAGACCCAGTACTTC,CASSTVWAGGLQETQYF
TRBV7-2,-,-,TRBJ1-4,TGTGCCAGCAGCTTAGGGGGGACCCCAAATGAAAAACTGTTTTTT,CASSLGGTPNEKLFF
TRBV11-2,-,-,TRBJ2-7,TGTGCCAGCAGCTTATACACGGGGAGCTCCTACGAGCAGTACTTC,CASSLYTGSSYEQYF
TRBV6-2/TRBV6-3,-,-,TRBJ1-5,TGTGCCAGCAGTAAGGGACTATACGGCAATCAGCCCCAGCATTTT,CASSKGLYGNQPQHF
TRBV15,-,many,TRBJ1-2,TGTGCCACCAGCAGAGATGGCCGGGGGGCGGGCGGAACTAACTATGGCTACACCTTC,CATSRDGRGAGGTNYGYTF
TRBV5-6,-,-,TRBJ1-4,TGTGCCAGCAGCTTGAATTTCGGGGGACCACTACTGTTTTTT,CASSLNFGGPLLFF
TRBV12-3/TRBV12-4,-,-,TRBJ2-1,TGTGCCAGCAGTCCGCATGTGCGCGCGCGCAATGAGCAGTTCTTC,CASSPHVRARNEQFF
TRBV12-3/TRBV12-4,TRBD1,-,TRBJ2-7,TGTGCCAGCAGCTTCCAGGACAGGGCGATCGAGCAGTACTTC,CASSFQDRAIEQYF
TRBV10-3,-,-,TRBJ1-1,TGTGCCATCAGGGCTTTGGCAGGGGCAGCTTTCTTT,CAIRALAGAAFF
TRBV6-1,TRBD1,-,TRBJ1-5,TGTGCCAGCATGACTCCCGGGACAGTCGATCAGCCCCAGCATTTT,CASMTPGTVDQPQHF